The 14 T cell receptor beta chains below were found in one sample sequenced in a study of control samples from healthy donors and cancer patients. TCRdb keeps only in-frame clones here, not all; method: immunoSEQ multiplex PCR. The repertoire includes about 250,000 clones, over 75% of them detected once, and approximately 12% sits in the top ten. Sequencing used PBMCs. These receptors were taken from a woman aged 55-69 years with lung cancer.

The chain recombines TRBV30 with TRBJ2-5; no definite D call. The CDR3 sequence is 14 residues long. V lost 0 bases and J lost 2, with 10 bases in between. Germline CDR1 GTSNPN, CDR2 SVGIG (reference sequence). The CDR3 reads CAWSVLRQQETQYF. DNA for the CDR3: TGTGCCTGGAGTGTTCTAAGGCAGCAAGAGACCCAGTACTTC.

The rearrangement uses TRBV14 and TRBJ1-2; 9 bases map to TRBD1. Germline CDR1 reads SGHDN; CDR2 reads FVKESK. Trimming removed 4 bases from V and 4 bases from J; junction bases left unmatched: 10. This CDR3 region has 16 residues. The CDR3 here is CASSPEQGATVYGYTF. The CDR3, as DNA: TGTGCCAGCAGCCCCGAACAGGGGGCGACAGTCTATGGCTACACCTTC.

The chain carries TRBV19 and TRBJ2-5; D unclear. CDR3 length: 14 amino acids. CDR1 is LNHDA and CDR2 is SQIVND in the germline V gene (reference sequence). Trimming took 5 bases from V and 4 from J, leaving 14 bases between them. CDR3: CASSLAETGETQYF. CDR3 DNA sequence: TGTGCCAGTAGTCTCGCAGAGACGGGAGAGACCCAGTACTTC.

This rearrangement joins TRBV10-1 to TRBJ2-4; D not certain. This CDR3 region has 13 residues. V shed 2 bases and J shed 8 bases, with 10 bases lying between them. Germline V gives CDR1 WNHNN, CDR2 SYGVQD (reference sequence). The CDR3 reads CASSEGALDIQYF. The CDR3 coding sequence is TGCGCCAGCAGTGAGGGTGCCCTGGACATTCAGTACTTC.

This sequence joins TRBV14 and TRBJ2-2; 7 bases align to TRBD1. The germline V gene encodes CDR1 SGHDN and CDR2 FVKESK. Trimming removed 6 bases from V and 4 bases from J; junction bases left unmatched: 8. The CDR3 is 15 residues long. CDR3 bases: TGTGCCAGCAGTCATTCGGGACAGATCACCGGGGAGCTGTTTTTT. Translation gives CASSHSGQITGELFF.

The J gene is TRBJ1-1, the V gene TRBV28; D is unresolved. V shed 0 bases and J shed 2 bases, with 7 bases lying between them. Germline CDR1 reads MDHEN; CDR2 reads SYDVKM. This CDR3 region has 14 residues. This CDR3 is CASSLWQSNTEAFF. The DNA for the CDR3 is TGTGCCAGCAGTTTATGGCAGTCAAACACTGAAGCTTTCTTT.

V and J are TRBV9 and TRBJ2-1; perhaps D is TRBD1 or TRBD2 (5 bases each). The CDR3 consists of 17 residues. Germline CDR1 SGDLS, CDR2 YYNGEE. V lost 1 base, J lost 8 bases, and 22 bases lay in between. CDR3 loop: CASSVSTGAPLSHEQFF. The CDR3 DNA sequence: TGTGCCAGCAGCGTAAGTACCGGGGCCCCACTCAGCCATGAGCAGTTCTTC.

The chain carries TRBV18 and TRBJ2-1; the D gene is possibly TRBD2 (6 bases). The CDR3 loop spans 14 amino acids. Between the trimmed V and J ends, which lost 5 bases and 8 bases, there was a span of 16 bases. Per the germline V gene, CDR1 is KGHSH and CDR2 is LQKENI. CDR3 DNA: TGTGCCAGCTCAAGCATGGGGGGTGGCGATGAGCAGTTCTTC. Its translation: CASSSMGGGDEQFF.

This clone was observed a few times. The chain has TRBV9 and TRBJ1-3, with 8 positions matching TRBD1. The CDR3 totals 16 residues. Germline lookup yields CDR1 SGDLS and CDR2 YYNGEE. The trim removed 6 bases at V and 0 bases at J, leaving 8 bases unmatched. The CDR3 nucleotides are TGTGCCAGCACCCGTGGGACAGGCTTCTCTGGAAACACCATATATTTT. Translated: CASTRGTGFSGNTIYF.

The V and J genes are TRBV5-1 and TRBJ1-6; no reliable D call. The CDR3 length is 15 residues. Per germline, CDR1 SGHRS and CDR2 YFSETQ. Trimming removed 0 bases from V and 5 bases from J, with 9 bases in between. Written as DNA, the CDR3 is TGCGCCAGCAGCTTGGCCGGGCGGGATAATTCACCCCTCCACTTT. Its protein is CASSLAGRDNSPLHF.

To note about this clone: One end of the junction does not line up with germline, which may come from a read error. The chain employs TRBV7-7 and TRBJ2-5; 11 bases line up with TRBD2. Germline-derived CDR1 and CDR2 are SSHAT and FNYEAQ (reference sequence). The CDR3 is 15 residues long. CDR3 protein: CASSLGGLAGETQYF. The CDR3 DNA is TGTGCTAGCAGCTTAGGCGGACTAGCGGGAGAGACCCAGTACTTC.

The rearrangement joins TRBV21-1 to TRBJ1-6. TRBV21-1 is an annotated pseudogene. CDR3 size: 16 residues. The CDR3 here is CASSKAGGRYNSPLHF. The CDR3 DNA reads as TGTGCCAGCAGCAAAGCGGGGGGGCGGTATAATTCACCCCTCCACTTT.

The rearrangement joins TRBV9 to TRBJ1-3; unclear D gene. The CDR3 is 16 residues long. From germline, CDR1 is SGDLS and CDR2 YYNGEE. Trimming removed 0 bases from V and 0 bases from J, with 10 bases in between. The CDR3 coding sequence is TGTGCCAGCAGCGTAGATGAGGGTTTCTCTGGAAACACCATATATTTT. It is translated as CASSVDEGFSGNTIYF.

The chain combines TRBV10-3 with TRBJ2-3; 7 bases map to TRBD2. V dropped 2 bases and J dropped 1; count of bases not matched to a gene: 3. Looked up from germline, CDR1 is ENHRY and CDR2 is SYGVKD. The CDR3 runs to 15 residues. The DNA for the CDR3 is TGTGCCATCAGTGAGGTTGGGAGGGGCACAGATACGCAGTATTTT. Its protein is CAISEVGRGTDTQYF.